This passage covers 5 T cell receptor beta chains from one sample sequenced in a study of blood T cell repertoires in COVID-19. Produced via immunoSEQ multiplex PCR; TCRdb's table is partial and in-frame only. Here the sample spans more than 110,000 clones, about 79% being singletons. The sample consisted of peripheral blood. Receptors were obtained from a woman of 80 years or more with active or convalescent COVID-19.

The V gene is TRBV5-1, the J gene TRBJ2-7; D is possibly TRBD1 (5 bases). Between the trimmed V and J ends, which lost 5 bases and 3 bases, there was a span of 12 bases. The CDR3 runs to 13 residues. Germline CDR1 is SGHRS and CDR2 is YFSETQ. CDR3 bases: TGCGCCAGCAGAGGAACCGACAGCTACGAGCAGTACTTC. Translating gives CASRGTDSYEQYF. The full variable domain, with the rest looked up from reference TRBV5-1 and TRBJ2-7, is KAGVTQTPRYLIKTRGQQVTLSCSPISGHRSVSWYQQTPGQGLQFLFEYFSETQRNKGNFPGRFSGRQFSNSRSEMNVSTLELGDSALYLCASRGTDSYEQYFGPGTRLTVT.

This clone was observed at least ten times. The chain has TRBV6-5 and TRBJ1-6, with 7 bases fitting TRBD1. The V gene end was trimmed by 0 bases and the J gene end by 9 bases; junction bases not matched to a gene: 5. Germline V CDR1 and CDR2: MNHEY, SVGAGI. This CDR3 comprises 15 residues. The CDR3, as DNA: TGTGCCAGCAGTTACTCGGCGACAGGGAGTTCACCCCTCCACTTT. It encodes CASSYSATGSSPLHF.

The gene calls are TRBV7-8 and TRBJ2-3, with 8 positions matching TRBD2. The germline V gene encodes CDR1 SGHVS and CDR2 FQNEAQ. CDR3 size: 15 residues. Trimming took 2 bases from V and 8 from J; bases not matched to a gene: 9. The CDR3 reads CASSLSRGGRGTQYF. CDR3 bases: TGTGCCAGCAGCTTATCTCGGGGGGGCAGGGGTACGCAGTATTTT.

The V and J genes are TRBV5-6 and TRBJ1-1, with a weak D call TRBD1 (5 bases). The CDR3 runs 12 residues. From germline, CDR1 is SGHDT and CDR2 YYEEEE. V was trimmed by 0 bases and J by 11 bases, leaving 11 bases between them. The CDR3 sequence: CASSLAPGSAFF. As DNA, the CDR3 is TGTGCCAGCAGCTTGGCTCCAGGGTCGGCTTTCTTT.

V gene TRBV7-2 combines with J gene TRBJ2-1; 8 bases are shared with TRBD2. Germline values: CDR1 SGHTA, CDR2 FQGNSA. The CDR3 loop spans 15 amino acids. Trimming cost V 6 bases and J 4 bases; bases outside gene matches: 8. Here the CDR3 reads CASRTRLALYNEQFF. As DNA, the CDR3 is TGTGCCAGCAGGACTCGACTAGCGCTGTACAATGAGCAGTTCTTC.